Below, one T cell receptor beta chain is given with its context. The sample belongs to a study of cytomegalovirus exposure and HLA in healthy donors. There are 12 residues in the CDR3. CDR1 is LNHNV, CDR2 YYDKDF, per germline (reference sequence). V gave up 6 bases and J gave up 2 bases, with 7 bases separating them. PCR amplification relied on 60 Vbeta primers (plus 13 Jbeta primers). Clones were read by immunoSEQ multiplex PCR, and TCRdb kept only the in-frame ones, dropping some. Among around 150,000 clones listed, nearly 80% were seen once. The specimen sequenced was PBMCs. This clonotype originated in a male donor in good health and CMV-seronegative. The V and J genes are TRBV15 and TRBJ2-5; D gene ambiguous. The CDR3 spells CATSRRQETQYF. Written as DNA, the CDR3 is TGTGCCACCAGTCGTCGGCAAGAGACCCAGTACTTC.